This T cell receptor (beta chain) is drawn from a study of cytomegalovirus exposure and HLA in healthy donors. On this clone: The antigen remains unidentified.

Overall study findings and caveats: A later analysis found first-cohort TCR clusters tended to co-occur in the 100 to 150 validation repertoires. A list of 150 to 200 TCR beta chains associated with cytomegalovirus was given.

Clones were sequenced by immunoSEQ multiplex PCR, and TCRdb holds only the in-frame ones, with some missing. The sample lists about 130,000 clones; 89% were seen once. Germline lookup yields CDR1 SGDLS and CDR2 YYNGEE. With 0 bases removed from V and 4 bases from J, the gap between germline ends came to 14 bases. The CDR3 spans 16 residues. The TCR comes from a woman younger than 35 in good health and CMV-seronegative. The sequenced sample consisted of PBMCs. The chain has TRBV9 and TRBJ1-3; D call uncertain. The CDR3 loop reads CASSVAYLPEGNTIYF. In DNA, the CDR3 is TGTGCCAGCAGCGTAGCCTACCTCCCTGAAGGAAACACCATATATTTT. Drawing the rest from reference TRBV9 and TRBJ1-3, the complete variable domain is DSGVTQTPKHLITATGQRVTLRCSPRSGDLSVYWYQQSLDQGLQFLIQYYNGEERAKGNILERFSAQQFPDLHSELNLSSLELGDSALYFCASSVAYLPEGNTIYFGEGSWLTVV.